What follows are 25 T cell receptor beta chains derived from one specimen sequenced in a study of blood T cell repertoires in COVID-19. Clones were read by immunoSEQ multiplex PCR, and TCRdb kept only the in-frame ones, dropping some. The sample has 450,000 to 600,000 clones; roughly 90% are singletons. Sequencing used PBMCs or T cells enriched from blood (not recorded which). The receptor source for this set is a woman aged 18-35 years who had recovered from COVID-19.

This chain joins TRBV19 and TRBJ2-1, with 11 bases lining up with TRBD2. The V gene end was trimmed by 8 bases and the J gene end by 2 bases; junction bases not matched to a gene: 8. This CDR3 spans 16 amino acids. Germline V gene data show CDR1 as LNHDA and CDR2 as SQIVND (reference sequence). The CDR3 nucleotides are TGTGCCAGTGGGGCTAGCGGGGGGCGACCCTACAATGAGCAGTTCTTC. Translating gives CASGASGGRPYNEQFF.

The chain uses TRBV19 and TRBJ2-3; 10 nucleotides line up with TRBD2. V lost 5 bases, J lost 3 bases, and 8 bases stayed unmatched. Germline-derived CDR1 and CDR2 are LNHDA and SQIVND (reference sequence). CDR3 length equals 16 residues. CDR3 amino acids: CASSLGLAELTDTQYF. DNA for the CDR3: TGTGCCAGTAGTCTCGGACTAGCGGAGCTTACAGATACGCAGTATTTT.

The chain is built from TRBV4-2 and TRBJ1-1; 7 bases match TRBD1. Germline V gives CDR1 LGHNA, CDR2 YNFKEQ. J was trimmed by 3 bases and V by 5 bases; bases with no gene match: 12. This CDR3 comprises 16 residues. The CDR3 region is CASSREQGSQYTEAFF. The CDR3 region has the DNA TGTGCCAGCAGCAGGGAACAGGGGAGCCAATACACTGAAGCTTTCTTT.

J is TRBJ1-1 and V is TRBV19; unclear D gene. The length of the CDR3 is 13 residues. From germline, CDR1 is LNHDA and CDR2 SQIVND (reference sequence). Trimming cost V 6 bases and J 1 base, with 9 bases left between them. The CDR3 DNA reads TGTGCCAGTAGATTTCCACAGAACACTGAAGCTTTCTTT. Protein sequence: CASRFPQNTEAFF. Looking up the rest from reference TRBV19 and TRBJ1-1 gives the full variable domain: DGGITQSPKYLFRKEGQNVTLSCEQNLNHDAMYWYRQDPGQGLRLIYYSQIVNDFQKGDIAEGYSVSREKKESFPLTVTSAQKNPTAFYLCASRFPQNTEAFFGQGTRLTVV.

This clone was seen only a few times. This sequence joins TRBV6-5 and TRBJ2-1, with D tentatively TRBD2 (7 bases). Trimming removed 7 bases from V and 3 bases from J, with 13 bases in between. This CDR3 spans 14 amino acids. CDR1 and CDR2 from the germline V gene are MNHEY and SVGAGI. CDR3 DNA: TGTGCCAGCACCAAAGGGGGGGTCTACAATGAGCAGTTCTTC. Its translation is CASTKGGVYNEQFF.

The rearrangement joins TRBV2 to TRBJ1-2; D is uncertain. The V gene's germline CDR1 is SNHLY and CDR2 FYNNEI. V dropped 7 bases and J dropped 10 bases, with 16 bases sitting between them. CDR3 length: 12 amino acids. CDR3 loop: CASTQPPQAYTF. The CDR3 bases are TGTGCCAGCACCCAACCTCCGCAGGCCTACACCTTC.

The chain employs TRBV5-4 and TRBJ2-5; 7 nucleotides align to TRBD1. The germline CDR1 and CDR2 sequences are SGHNT and YYREEE (reference sequence). V shed 4 bases, J shed 5 bases, and the junction held 8 bases outside the gene matches. The CDR3 consists of 14 residues. The CDR3, as DNA: TGTGCCAGCAGCATATACAGGGGTTGGGAGACCCAGTACTTC. It is translated as CASSIYRGWETQYF.

J is TRBJ1-5 and V is TRBV2; D ambiguous. The CDR3 is 13 residues long. Germline loops: CDR1 SNHLY, CDR2 FYNNEI. V was clipped by 6 bases and J by 3 bases, with 9 bases between them. The CDR3 is CASRAGLNQPQHF. DNA for the CDR3: TGTGCCAGCAGGGCAGGTCTCAATCAGCCCCAGCATTTT.

V is TRBV5-6 and J is TRBJ1-2, with a weak D call TRBD1 (6 bases). The CDR3 consists of 13 residues. Germline CDR1 SGHDT, CDR2 YYEEEE. With 4 bases removed from V and 6 bases from J, the gap between germline ends came to 13 bases. Here the CDR3 reads CASSRGAGDGYTF. CDR3 DNA: TGTGCCAGCAGCCGGGGGGCCGGAGATGGCTACACCTTC.

This clone showed up just once. The chain carries TRBV7-9 and TRBJ1-5, with D maybe TRBD1 (6 bases). The CDR3 length is 17 residues. V gave up 3 bases and J gave up 3 bases, with 18 bases separating them. Germline V lookup: CDR1 SEHNR, CDR2 FQNEAQ (reference sequence). CDR3 in amino acids: CASSLVPIGQINQPQHF. Here the CDR3 DNA reads TGTGCCAGCAGCTTGGTCCCTATTGGACAGATCAATCAGCCCCAGCATTTT.

This chain connects TRBV5-4 to TRBJ2-5; 9 bases are shared with TRBD2. V gave up 3 bases and J gave up 5 bases; unmatched junction bases: 5. Germline CDR1 SGHNT, CDR2 YYREEE (reference sequence). The CDR3 has 14 residues. In DNA form, the CDR3 reads TGTGCCAGCAGCTCTCAGCGGGGGGAGGAGACCCAGTACTTC. Protein product: CASSSQRGEETQYF.

This chain uses TRBV2 with TRBJ2-1, with D perhaps TRBD2 (7 bases). The CDR3 is made up of 13 amino acids. V was shortened by 7 bases and J by 4 bases, with 11 bases between the two germline ends. Germline lookup yields CDR1 SNHLY and CDR2 FYNNEI. The CDR3 DNA is TGTGCCAGCATAGGGGGGGCGTACAATGAGCAGTTCTTC. It specifies CASIGGAYNEQFF.

This chain connects TRBV3-1 (or the pseudogene TRBV3-2) to TRBJ1-5; TRBD1 matches 9 bases. The V segment lost 4 bases and the J segment 6 bases; nucleotides outside the gene matches: 4. Germline CDR1 reads LGHDT; CDR2 reads YNNKEL (reference sequence). CDR3 length: 14 amino acids. CDR3 nucleotides: TGTGCCAGCAGCCGACAGGGGGTAGGTCAGCCCCAGCATTTT. Encoded protein: CASSRQGVGQPQHF.

J is TRBJ2-2 and V is TRBV5-1; D perhaps matches TRBD1 (6 bases). V dropped 3 bases and J dropped 1 base, with 7 bases sitting between them. CDR1 and CDR2 (germline): SGHRS, YFSETQ. The CDR3 spans 14 residues. The CDR3 reads CASSWTVNTGELFF. CDR3 in DNA: TGCGCCAGCAGCTGGACAGTGAACACCGGGGAGCTGTTTTTT.

In this sample, this clone turned up once. This sequence joins TRBV7-8 and TRBJ1-6; maybe TRBD1 (6 bases). CDR1 and CDR2 (germline): SGHVS, FQNEAQ. With 5 bases removed from V and 5 bases from J, the gap between germline ends came to 19 bases. The CDR3 is made up of 17 amino acids. The DNA of the CDR3 is TGTGCCAGCAGCCTCCATTCGTTGGGGGCCGATAATTCACCCCTCCACTTT. It is translated as CASSLHSLGADNSPLHF.

V is TRBV2 and J is TRBJ2-5, with 12 positions matching TRBD2. This CDR3 has 16 amino acids. The germline gives CDR1 SNHLY, CDR2 FYNNEI. The J segment lost 3 bases and the V segment lost 6 bases, leaving 8 bases of the junction unmatched. Here the CDR3 reads CASRIRLAGVKETQYF. The CDR3 DNA sequence: TGTGCCAGCAGGATCCGACTAGCGGGAGTAAAAGAGACCCAGTACTTC. Variable domain in full (rest from reference TRBV2 and TRBJ2-5): EPEVTQTPSHQVTQMGQEVILRCVPISNHLYFYWYRQILGQKVEFLVSFYNNEISEKSEIFDDQFSVERPDGSNFTLKIRSTKLEDSAMYFCASRIRLAGVKETQYFGPGTRLLVL.

The gene calls are TRBV14 and TRBJ1-1; 7 bases line up with TRBD1. The CDR3 consists of 15 residues. V dropped 4 bases and J dropped 1; count of bases not matched to a gene: 6. In germline, CDR1 is SGHDN, CDR2 FVKESK. The CDR3 DNA is TGTGCCAGCAGCCTAGTAGGGGGCAGGAACACTGAAGCTTTCTTT. Amino acid sequence: CASSLVGGRNTEAFF.

V usage is TRBV28 and J usage is TRBJ1-2; D unclear. CDR1 MDHEN and CDR2 SYDVKM come from the germline V gene. CDR3 length: 18 amino acids. V was pared by 5 bases and J by 1 base, with 23 bases between. The CDR3 loop reads CASSILGVWASNNYGYTF. The CDR3 DNA reads TGTGCCAGCAGTATCCTCGGGGTCTGGGCCTCCAATAACTATGGCTACACCTTC.

The V and J genes are TRBV7-9 and TRBJ2-5, with 9 positions matching TRBD1. With 5 bases clipped from V and 3 bases from J, the junction kept 13 bases outside the gene matches. CDR1 and CDR2 from the germline V gene are SEHNR and FQNEAQ (reference sequence). The CDR3 consists of 17 residues. The CDR3 reads CASSHSNRGRGEETQYF. The CDR3 region has the DNA TGTGCCAGCAGCCACTCTAACAGGGGGCGCGGGGAAGAGACCCAGTACTTC.

This clone occurred once. J is TRBJ1-6 and V is TRBV7-9; D remains ambiguous. The CDR3 totals 15 residues. Trimming cost V 5 bases and J 7 bases, with 15 bases left between them. Germline CDR1 is SEHNR and CDR2 is FQNEAQ (reference sequence). For the CDR3, the DNA is TGTGCCAGCAGCCTCAACCGGGAAAGGAATTCACCCCTCCACTTT. Its translation: CASSLNRERNSPLHF.

The CDR3 is CSVERGFFDNEQFF. DNA for the CDR3: TGCAGCGTTGAGCGGGGGTTCTTCGACAATGAGCAGTTCTTC. The rearrangement uses TRBV29-1 and TRBJ2-1, with TRBD2 identical over 7 bases. V gave up 3 bases and J gave up 5 bases; unmatched junction bases: 7. The germline gives CDR1 SQVTM, CDR2 ANQGSEA. CDR3 size: 14 residues.

The chain has TRBV5-1 and TRBJ2-6; the D gene is possibly TRBD1 (5 bases). Trimming pared 6 bases from V and 2 bases from J, leaving 12 bases between. The CDR3 spans 15 residues. Looked up from germline, CDR1 is SGHRS and CDR2 is YFSETQ. This CDR3 is CASKNTGAGANVLTF. CDR3 DNA sequence: TGCGCCAGCAAAAATACAGGAGCTGGGGCCAACGTCCTGACTTTC. Using reference TRBV5-1 and TRBJ2-6 for the parts outside the CDR3, the full variable domain is KAGVTQTPRYLIKTRGQQVTLSCSPISGHRSVSWYQQTPGQGLQFLFEYFSETQRNKGNFPGRFSGRQFSNSRSEMNVSTLELGDSALYLCASKNTGAGANVLTFGAGSRLTVL.

The chain recombines TRBV2 with TRBJ2-5; 13 bases align to TRBD2. Germline V gives CDR1 SNHLY, CDR2 FYNNEI. The CDR3 loop spans 18 amino acids. J gave up 6 bases and V 4 bases, and 14 bases lay outside the gene matches. DNA for the CDR3: TGTGCCAGCAGTGGAGAGGGACTAGCGGGGCAGTCTGGAAAGACCCAGTACTTC. This sequence encodes CASSGEGLAGQSGKTQYF.

The rearrangement uses TRBV27 and TRBJ2-3, with 8 positions matching TRBD1. J lost 3 bases, V lost 5 bases, and 4 bases had no gene match. Per the germline V gene, CDR1 is MNHEY and CDR2 is SMNVEV (reference sequence). This CDR3 comprises 14 residues. The CDR3 coding sequence is TGTGCCAGCAGTCACGGACAGGGAACAGATACGCAGTATTTT. Encoded protein: CASSHGQGTDTQYF.

V and J are TRBV2 and TRBJ1-4; TRBD1 matches 8 bases. V lost 3 bases and J lost 11; bases outside the gene matches: 14. The CDR3 is made up of 16 amino acids. Germline CDR1 and CDR2: SNHLY and FYNNEI. The CDR3 is CASSEVPTGVGRKLFF. In DNA form, the CDR3 reads TGTGCCAGCAGTGAGGTTCCGACAGGGGTTGGAAGGAAACTGTTTTTT.